The clone carrying this T cell receptor (beta chain) was seen a few times. This sample is drawn from a study of T-cell memory formation after mild COVID-19. Study-level information: Largely donor-specific TCR clusters were found.

TCRdb itself ran the 5' RACE reads through MiXCR, one entry per CDR3 protein. The sample carries 450,000 to 700,000 distinct CDR3 sequences, about 20% recorded once. Sequenced input: PBMCs or a T cell subset sorted from them (not recorded which). The TCR comes from an adult woman who had mild COVID-19 (a few samples of this study predate the infection). Cell type and time point are not known.

CDR3 sequence (DNA): TGCGCCAGCAGCTCCACCGGGACAGGGGGCCTGCTCCAAGAGACCCAGTACTTC. Its protein is CASSSTGTGGLLQETQYF. V and J are TRBV5-1 and TRBJ2-5; 12 positions match TRBD1. The CDR3 loop spans 18 amino acids. With V trimmed by 3 bases and J by 1 base, 10 bases remained unmatched. In germline, CDR1 is SGHRS, CDR2 YFSETQ.